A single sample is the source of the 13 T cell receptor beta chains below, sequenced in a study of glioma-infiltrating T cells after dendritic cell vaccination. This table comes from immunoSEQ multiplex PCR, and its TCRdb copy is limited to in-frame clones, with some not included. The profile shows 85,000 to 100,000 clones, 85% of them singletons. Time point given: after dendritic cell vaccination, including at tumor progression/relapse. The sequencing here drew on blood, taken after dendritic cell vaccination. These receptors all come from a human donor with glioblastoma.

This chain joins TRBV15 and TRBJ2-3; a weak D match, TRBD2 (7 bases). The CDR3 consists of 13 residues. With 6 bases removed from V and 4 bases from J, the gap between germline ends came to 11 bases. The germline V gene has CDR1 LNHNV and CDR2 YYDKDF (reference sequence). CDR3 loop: CATSRGGSDTQYF. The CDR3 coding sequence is TGTGCCACCAGTAGGGGGGGATCAGATACGCAGTATTTT.

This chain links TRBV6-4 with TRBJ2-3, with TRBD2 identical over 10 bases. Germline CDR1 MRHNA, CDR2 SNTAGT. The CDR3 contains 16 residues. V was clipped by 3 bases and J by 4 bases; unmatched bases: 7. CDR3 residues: CASSEQASGSADTQYF. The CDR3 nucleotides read TGTGCCAGCAGTGAACAGGCTAGCGGGAGTGCAGATACGCAGTATTTT.

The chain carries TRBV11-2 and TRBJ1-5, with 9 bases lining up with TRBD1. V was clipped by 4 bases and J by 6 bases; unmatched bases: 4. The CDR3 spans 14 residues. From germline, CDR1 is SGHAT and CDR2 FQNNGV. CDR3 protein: CASSSGQGGQPQHF. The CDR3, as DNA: TGTGCCAGCAGCTCGGGACAGGGCGGTCAGCCCCAGCATTTT.

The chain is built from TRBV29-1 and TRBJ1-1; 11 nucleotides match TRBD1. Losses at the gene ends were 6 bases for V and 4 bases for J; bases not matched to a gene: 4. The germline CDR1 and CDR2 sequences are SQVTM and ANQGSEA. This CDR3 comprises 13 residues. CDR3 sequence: CSVAGQGGTEAFF. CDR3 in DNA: TGCAGCGTCGCGGGACAGGGGGGCACTGAAGCTTTCTTT. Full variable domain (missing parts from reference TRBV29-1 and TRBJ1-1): SAVISQKPSRDICQRGTSLTIQCQVDSQVTMMFWYRQQPGQSLTLIATANQGSEATYESGFVIDKFPISRPNLTFSTLTVSNMSPEDSSIYLCSVAGQGGTEAFFGQGTRLTVV.

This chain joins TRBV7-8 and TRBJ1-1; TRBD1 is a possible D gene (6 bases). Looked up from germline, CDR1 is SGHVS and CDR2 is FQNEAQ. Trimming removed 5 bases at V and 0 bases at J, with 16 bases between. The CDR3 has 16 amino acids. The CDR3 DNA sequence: TGTGCCAGCAGCGCAGAGCAGGGGAGAATGAACACTGAAGCTTTCTTT. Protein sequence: CASSAEQGRMNTEAFF.

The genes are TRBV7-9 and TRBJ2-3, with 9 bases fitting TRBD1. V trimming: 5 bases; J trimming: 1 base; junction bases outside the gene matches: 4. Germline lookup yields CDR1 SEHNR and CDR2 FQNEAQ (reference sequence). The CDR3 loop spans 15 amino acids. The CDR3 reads CASSPRTGGTDTQYF. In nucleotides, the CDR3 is TGTGCCAGCAGCCCGAGGACAGGGGGCACAGATACGCAGTATTTT.

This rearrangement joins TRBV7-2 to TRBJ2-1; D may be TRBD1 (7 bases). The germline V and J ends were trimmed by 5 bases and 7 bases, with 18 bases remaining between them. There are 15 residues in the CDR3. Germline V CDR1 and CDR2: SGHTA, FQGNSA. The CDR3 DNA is TGTGCCAGCAGCCCTCGTCAGGGGGGAAATAATGAGCAGTTCTTC. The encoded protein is CASSPRQGGNNEQFF.

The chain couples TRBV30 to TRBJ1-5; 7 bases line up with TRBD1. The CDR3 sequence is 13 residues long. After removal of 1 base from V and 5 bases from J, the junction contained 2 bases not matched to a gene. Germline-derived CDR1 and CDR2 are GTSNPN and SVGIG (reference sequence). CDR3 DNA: TGTGCCTGGAGTGGGACAGGAGATCAGCCCCAGCATTTT. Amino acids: CAWSGTGDQPQHF.

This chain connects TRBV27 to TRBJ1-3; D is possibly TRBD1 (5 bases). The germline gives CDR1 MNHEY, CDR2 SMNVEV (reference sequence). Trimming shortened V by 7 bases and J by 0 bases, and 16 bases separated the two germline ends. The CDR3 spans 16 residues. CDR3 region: CASKPGGTASGNTIYF. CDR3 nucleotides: TGTGCCAGCAAGCCGGGGGGTACGGCCTCTGGAAACACCATATATTTT.

The CDR3 reads CASSSLRGEAFF. The CDR3 DNA reads TGTGCCAGCAGTTCATTAAGGGGTGAAGCTTTCTTT. The chain couples TRBV6-1 to TRBJ1-1, with D possibly TRBD1 on 5 matching bases. This CDR3 has 12 amino acids. Germline V gives CDR1 MNHNS, CDR2 SASEGT. V lost 5 bases, J lost 7 bases, and 11 bases lay in between.

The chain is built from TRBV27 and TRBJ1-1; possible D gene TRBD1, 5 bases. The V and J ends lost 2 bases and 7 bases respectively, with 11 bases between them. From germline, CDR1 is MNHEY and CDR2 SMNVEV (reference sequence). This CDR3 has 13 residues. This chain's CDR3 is CASSLLGHHEAFF. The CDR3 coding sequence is TGTGCCAGCAGTTTACTAGGACACCATGAAGCTTTCTTT.

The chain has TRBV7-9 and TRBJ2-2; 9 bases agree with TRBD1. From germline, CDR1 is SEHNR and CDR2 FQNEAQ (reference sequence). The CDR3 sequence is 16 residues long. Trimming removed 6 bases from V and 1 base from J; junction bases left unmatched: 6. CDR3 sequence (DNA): TGTGCCAGCAGACGTATGACAGGGGGGAACACCGGGGAGCTGTTTTTT. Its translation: CASRRMTGGNTGELFF.

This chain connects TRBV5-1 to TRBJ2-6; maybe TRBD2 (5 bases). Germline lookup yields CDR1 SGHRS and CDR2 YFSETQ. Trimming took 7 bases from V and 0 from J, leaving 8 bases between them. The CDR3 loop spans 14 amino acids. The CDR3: CASGGVSGANVLTF. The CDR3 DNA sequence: TGCGCCAGCGGAGGCGTCTCTGGGGCCAACGTCCTGACTTTC.